Presented here are 24 T cell receptor beta chains from one specimen sequenced in a study of tumor and adjacent non-tumor tissue in lung cancer. RNA was extracted from bulk tissue without any cell sorting. More than 3 cm separated this lung sample from the edge of the tumor. The library came from three nested PCR rounds adapted from ARM-PCR protocols. TCRdb processed the multiplex PCR reads anew with MiXCR; each CDR3 protein has one entry. The profile covers approximately 120,000 distinct CDR3 sequences, with around 57% appearing a single time and over 15% taken by the ten largest. Sample: distant non-tumor lung tissue. All receptors come from a man in his sixties with non-small cell lung cancer.

There are many counts of this clonotype. V and J are TRBV12-3 or TRBV12-4 and TRBJ2-1; 7 nucleotides line up with TRBD1. Trimming removed 3 bases from V and 10 bases from J; junction bases left unmatched: 6. CDR3 size: 13 residues. The CDR3 nucleotides are TGTGCCAGCAGTTTTCGAGGGGGCGGAGAGCAGTTCTTC. It codes for CASSFRGGGEQFF.

To note about this clonotype: A single base separates this from a much larger clone, so it may be a read error. Without the conserved terminal phenylalanine or tryptophan, this CDR3 likely stems from a read error. V gene TRBV6-2 or TRBV6-3 combines with J gene TRBJ2-5; D is ambiguous. The CDR3 runs 11 residues. Germline CDR1 and CDR2: MNHEY and SVGEGT. V dropped 4 bases and J dropped 5 bases, with 5 bases sitting between them. CDR3 residues: CASSSHETQYL. The CDR3 nucleotides are TGTGCCAGCAGTTCTCATGAGACCCAGTACCTC.

Comment on this clonotype: The CDR3 carries no conserved terminal phenylalanine or tryptophan, so it likely arises from a read error. The rearrangement links TRBV20-1 to TRBJ2-3; TRBD2 matches 8 bases. Unmatched junction bases numbered 13, after V lost 6 bases and J lost 5 bases. CDR3 size: 15 residues. Germline loops: CDR1 DFQATT, CDR2 SNEGSKA (reference sequence). CDR3 nucleotide sequence: TGCAGTGCGACGGATCGGGAGGGGGATATAGATACGCAGTATTTA. This sequence encodes CSATDREGDIDTQYL.

This clonotype was seen a single time. Here the CDR3 omits its conserved ending phenylalanine or tryptophan, so a read error is the likely source. This sequence joins TRBV12-3 or TRBV12-4 and TRBJ1-5, with 12 nucleotides matching TRBD1. V lost 6 bases, J lost 5 bases, and 5 bases stayed unmatched. The CDR3 spans 15 residues. The CDR3 coding sequence is TGTGCCAGCAGGCAAGGGACAGGGGGCTATCAGCCCCAGCATTTA. Its protein product is CASRQGTGGYQPQHL.

This clonotype showed up just a few times. At one end, the junction sequence differs from germline, possibly due to a read error. The J gene is TRBJ2-7, the V gene TRBV11-1; TRBD2 matches at 7 bases. CDR1 and CDR2 (germline): SGHAT, FQDESV (reference sequence). The CDR3 has 14 amino acids. CDR3 in amino acids: CASSYTSDQHEQYF. The CDR3 DNA sequence: TGTGCCAGCAGCTATACTAGCGACCAACACGAGCAATACTTC. Using reference TRBV11-1 and TRBJ2-7 for the parts outside the CDR3, the full variable domain is EAEVAQSPRYKITEKSQAVAFWCDPISGHATLYWYRQILGQGPELLVQFQDESVVDDSQLPKDRFSAERLKGVDSTLKIQPAELGDSAMYLCASSYTSDQHEQYFGPGTRLTVT.

Notes on this clonotype: Germline and junction disagree at one end, which may indicate a read error. CDR3 sequence reads: CASSTRGGPSLYEQFF. CDR3 nucleotide sequence: TGCGCCAGCAGTACCCGGGGGGGGCCTTCCCTCTATGAGCAATTCTTC. This chain joins TRBV12-3 or TRBV12-4 and TRBJ2-1, with 8 bases that match TRBD2. The CDR3 runs 16 residues.

To note about this clonotype: A junction end diverges from the germline sequence, so it may reflect a read error. This sequence joins TRBV6-5 and TRBJ2-3; no reliable D call. The germline CDR1 and CDR2 sequences are MNHEY and SVGAGI. The CDR3 is made up of 14 amino acids. CDR3 residues: CVSSYRGRQDTQYF. The CDR3 nucleotides read TGTGTCAGCAGTTACCGTGGGCGGCAGGATACACAGTATTTT.

Comments on this clonotype: At one end, the junction sequence differs from germline, possibly due to a read error. The chain is built from TRBV29-1 and TRBJ2-5; TRBD2 agrees at 7 bases. This CDR3 comprises 13 residues. CDR1 is SQVTM, CDR2 ANQGSEA, per germline. In nucleotides, the CDR3 is TGCAGCGTTGAATACGTTGCGGGAGAGACCCAGTGTTTC. This encodes CSVEYVAGETQCF. The complete variable domain, with remaining parts taken from reference TRBV29-1 and TRBJ2-5, reads SAVISQKPSRDICQRGTSLTIQCQVDSQVTMMFWYRQQPGQSLTLIATANQGSEATYESGFVIDKFPISRPNLTFSTLTVSNMSPEDSSIYLCSVEYVAGETQCFGPGTRLLVL.

Comments on this clonotype: A much larger clone lies a single base off, so this may be a read error. V usage is TRBV5-4 and J usage is TRBJ2-5, with 9 bases matching TRBD2. The V gene end was trimmed by 0 bases and the J gene end by 2 bases; junction bases not matched to a gene: 5. The CDR3 length is 16 residues. Per the germline V gene, CDR1 is SGHNT and CDR2 is YYREEE (reference sequence). The CDR3 protein is CASSLAPAGGQETQYF. The CDR3 DNA reads as TGTGCCAGCAGCTTGGCCCCAGCGGGGGGTCAAGAGACCCAGTACTTC.

Of note for this clonotype: A read error may produce the germline difference seen at one junction end. The V gene is TRBV12-3 or TRBV12-4, the J gene TRBJ2-1; 12 bases are shared with TRBD2. This CDR3 region has 19 residues. CDR3 in DNA: TGTGCTAGCAGTTCCTTCGGACTAGCGGGATATAGCTCCTACAATGAGCAGTTCTTC. Protein sequence: CASSSFGLAGYSSYNEQFF.

The sample holds many counts of this clonotype. The chain has TRBV13 and TRBJ2-7; tentatively, D is TRBD1 (6 bases). The CDR3 extends over 15 amino acids. Between the trimmed V and J ends, which lost 1 base and 4 bases, there was a span of 14 bases. CDR1 and CDR2 (germline): PRHDT, FYEKMQ (reference sequence). The CDR3 DNA reads as TGTGCCAGCAGCTTAGCAGGGGCGTGGGGTTACGAGCAGTACTTC. Its protein is CASSLAGAWGYEQYF.

As regards this clonotype: This is likely a read error, given that the CDR3 carries no conserved phenylalanine or tryptophan at its end. The chain joins TRBV6-5 to TRBJ2-1, with 12 bases aligning to TRBD1. The germline V gene has CDR1 MNHEY and CDR2 SVGAGI. This CDR3 comprises 13 residues. The CDR3 DNA is TGCGCCAGTCGGGACAGGGGGCACAATGAGCAGTTCATC. This sequence encodes CASRDRGHNEQFI.

Points on this clonotype: A much larger clone differs from this one at a single base, so this may be a read error. The chain has TRBV20-1 and TRBJ2-1, with D possibly being TRBD1 or TRBD2 (5 bases each). CDR3 size: 12 residues. With 2 bases removed from V and 13 bases from J, the gap between germline ends came to 15 bases. Germline lookup yields CDR1 DFQATT and CDR2 SNEGSKA (reference sequence). This CDR3 is CSARRDAVRQFF. CDR3 DNA sequence: TGCAGTGCTAGACGGGACGCCGTGAGACAGTTCTTC.

This clonotype has a single count. This CDR3 is missing its conserved last phenylalanine or tryptophan, likely due to a read error. V gene TRBV12-3 or TRBV12-4 combines with J gene TRBJ2-1; D possibly matches TRBD1 or TRBD2 (7 bases each). There are 15 residues in the CDR3. CDR3 in amino acids: CASSLAGGAYNEQFL. The CDR3 nucleotides read TGTGCTAGCAGTTTAGCAGGGGGGGCCTACAATGAGCAGTTCCTC.

The CDR3 DNA follows: TGCAGTGCTACCCTTCCTCCCGGGACAGATCCTTTCTTT. Its translation: CSATLPPGTDPFF. The gene calls are TRBV20-1 and TRBJ1-1, with 7 bases fitting TRBD1. The CDR3 contains 13 residues. Germline V gene sequence: CDR1 DFQATT, CDR2 SNEGSKA (reference sequence). Trimming cost V 4 bases and J 12 bases; bases outside gene matches: 14.

In regard to this clonotype: Germline and junction disagree at one end, which may indicate a read error. The chain uses TRBV5-6 and TRBJ2-1; either TRBD1 or TRBD2 may fit D (6 bases each). This CDR3 contains 13 residues. CDR1 and CDR2 from the germline V gene are SGHDT and YYEEEE. The CDR3, as DNA: TGTGCTAGCAGATCAACAGGGAGGAATGAGCACTTCTTC. Its translation: CASRSTGRNEHFF.

Regarding this clonotype: It is likely a read error, because the conserved phenylalanine at the end of the CDR3 is missing. This chain connects TRBV20-1 to TRBJ1-1; the D is unclear. V lost 6 bases, J lost 6 bases, and 11 bases lay in between. Germline CDR1 reads DFQATT; CDR2 reads SNEGSKA (reference sequence). CDR3 length: 11 amino acids. CDR3 protein: CSAIDDAEAFL. CDR3 nucleotides: TGCAGTGCCATCGATGACGCTGAAGCTTTCCTT.

In regard to this clonotype: The CDR3 end shows no conserved phenylalanine or tryptophan, and so a read error is likely. The chain combines TRBV4-3 with TRBJ1-1; tentative D call: TRBD1 (6 bases). Germline CDR1 is LGHNA and CDR2 is YSLEER. The V and J ends lost 0 bases and 11 bases respectively, with 13 bases between them. This CDR3 is 13 amino acids long. The CDR3 spells CASSQDFRGEAFL. In DNA, the CDR3 is TGCGCCAGCAGCCAAGATTTCAGGGGAGAGGCTTTCTTA.

There are a few counts of this clonotype. A junction end diverges from the germline sequence, so it may reflect a read error. The chain links TRBV11-2 to TRBJ2-1, with D hard to call. This CDR3 spans 10 amino acids. CDR1 SGHAT and CDR2 FQNNGV come from the germline V gene. The CDR3: CASSTVEQFF. CDR3 sequence (DNA): TGTGCCAGCAGCACGGTTGAGCAATTCTTC.

The rearrangement joins TRBV30 to TRBJ1-1; D gene uncertain. The ends were cut back, 3 bases at V and 7 bases at J, with 12 bases in the middle. Germline V CDR1 and CDR2: GTSNPN, SVGIG (reference sequence). The CDR3 loop spans 12 amino acids. The CDR3 protein is CAWRRMAFEAFF. The CDR3 DNA follows: TGTGCCTGGAGGCGCATGGCTTTTGAAGCTTTCTTT. The entire variable domain, with the rest obtained from reference TRBV30 and TRBJ1-1, is as follows: SQTIHQWPATLVQPVGSPLSLECTVEGTSNPNLYWYRQAAGRGLQLLFYSVGIGQISSEVPQNLSASRPQDRQFILSSKKLLLSDSGFYLCAWRRMAFEAFFGQGTRLTVV.

This clonotype was seen a handful of times. This could be a read error, since a much larger clone is one nucleotide away. The V gene is TRBV5-1, the J gene TRBJ2-5; D may be TRBD2 (6 bases). Trimming pared 9 bases from V and 5 bases from J, leaving 23 bases between. Per germline, CDR1 SGHRS and CDR2 YFSETQ. This CDR3 comprises 15 residues. CDR3 DNA sequence: TGCGCCAACAGACAAACGGGAGACCCCACCGAGACCCAGTACTTC. The encoded protein is CANRQTGDPTETQYF.

About this clonotype: This CDR3 fails to terminate in the conserved phenylalanine or tryptophan, so it likely reflects a read error. The chain carries TRBV11-2 and TRBJ2-3; 8 nucleotides align to TRBD1. This CDR3 spans 14 amino acids. Per germline, CDR1 SGHAT and CDR2 FQNNGV. CDR3 sequence reads: CASSKGQGSDMQYS. The CDR3, as DNA: TGTGCCAGCAGCAAAGGACAGGGCTCAGATATGCAGTATTCT.

As to this clonotype: One end of the junction is discordant with germline, which a read error may explain. This sequence joins TRBV12-3 or TRBV12-4 and TRBJ2-1; D gene unclear. This CDR3 has 13 residues. CDR3 DNA: TGTGCTAGCAGTGCCCGAGAGAGTCATGAGCAGTTCTTC. Translating it yields CASSARESHEQFF.

The chain recombines TRBV29-1 with TRBJ2-3, with D tentatively TRBD2 (5 bases). V lost 7 bases to trimming and J lost 8 bases, with 19 bases between them. The CDR3 extends over 13 amino acids. From germline, CDR1 is SQVTM and CDR2 ANQGSEA. The CDR3 DNA reads as TGCAGCGGTGGCGGGTGGGCCGGCGGTACGCAGTATTTT. Its protein product is CSGGGWAGGTQYF.